This T cell receptor (beta chain) was recovered during a study of prognosis after radiotherapy for stage I lung cancer (dated by TCRdb to about 2021). Regarding the complete study: Between early 2018 and January 2019, under 20 stage I NSCLC patients were enrolled in Nanjing, China. Newly diagnosed primary stage I lung tumors were present in about 14 patients, and oligometastatic NSCLC after surgical resection of the primary tumor was present in roughly 5 patients. All patients were considered medically inoperable, owing to comorbidities in around twelve and refusal of surgery in 6 or 7. After SBRT, distant metastases developed in about 20% of the 19 patients at a median of approximately seven months, while the remaining 15 patients had no significant progression. On tumor histology, twelve patients had adenocarcinoma and six or seven had squamous cell carcinoma. Peripheral blood TCR beta repertoires were profiled in stage I NSCLC patients before and after stereotactic body radiotherapy, and the repertoires were related to distant failure. Ages in the cohort of about a dozen men and a handful of women ranged from about 50 to 85 years, with a median of 74. SBRT was given in 3 to 5 fractions with a biologically effective dose of at least 100 Gy, using image-guided IMRT or VMAT. SBRT was not combined with any concurrent therapy in any patient. For each of the approximately 20 patients, one blood sample was taken before SBRT and one after, so the study sequenced about 38 samples in total.

Two rounds of multiplex PCR were used to amplify the TCR beta CDR3 region from genomic DNA. In the first PCR round, primers specific to each TRBV and TRBJ gene were used, and the primer sequences were filed in Chinese patent CN105087789A. Universal primers were used in the second PCR round. The Roche High Pure PCR Template Preparation Kit was used to extract genomic DNA from the frozen PBMCs. The libraries underwent paired-end sequencing with 151 bp reads on an Illumina HiSeq 3000. Under the source paper's analysis protocol: Raw reads lacking the multiplex PCR primer sequences were removed with CutAdapt. High-quality paired reads were merged into contigs with PEAR. TRB V, D and J gene segments were assigned to each contig with MiXCR by alignment to reference sequences. To remove sequencing errors, CDR3 sequences were clustered according to base quality and sequence similarity. Shannon entropy normalized by the natural log of productive TCR sequence number was used as the measure of diversity. To get clonality, Shannon entropy was divided by the natural log of the number of unique clonotypes, and that result was subtracted from one. Using the Youden index from ROC curves, the researchers picked the repertoire-metric cut-offs for progression-free survival, and all analyses were carried out in R 3.5.3. Starting from the raw public reads, TCRdb applied fastp trimming at Q25, assembled clones with MiXCR and retained in-frame beta chains. A single entry per CDR3 protein holds the most common genes and DNA from its merged rows. V and J calls and clone size were set by TCRdb, not the authors. The sample contains around 63,000 distinct CDR3 sequences, about a quarter of them found a single time. The leading ten clones occupy under 10% of the sample.

No patient had a history of other malignancies or prior chemotherapy or radiotherapy, and all had node-negative disease on CT and PET/CT. At each of two time points, roughly 6.3 milliliters of peripheral venous blood were collected into EDTA tubes. PBMCs were isolated by Ficoll-Paque Plus density-gradient centrifugation. Samples were stored at -80°C immediately after collection until analysis. This clonotype showed up just once. Its antigen is currently not known. Nothing much larger sits one base from this clone, and base qualities are not available. One read is thin evidence. Trimming removed 6 bases from V and 1 base from J; the gene matches leave 8 bases unexplained. Counted from cysteine to phenylalanine, this CDR3 has 14 amino acids. CDR3 DNA only is kept here, 42 bases in frame from base 1. The germline V gene (reference sequence) sets CDR1 to DFQATT and CDR2 to SNEGSKA. Findings and caveats that apply to the study as a whole: No adjustment for multiple comparisons was applied to any of the reported P values. Limitations of the study included a small cohort and short follow-up, and the study findings need independent validation. Unique TCR clone counts fell after SBRT (median 10,088 before versus under 8,000 after; Wilcoxon paired P=0.011). TRBV and TRBJ usage frequencies reportedly differed by metastasis status, in two V genes at baseline and in several V and two J genes after SBRT. Post-SBRT Shannon entropy and its change from baseline were lower in patients who developed distant metastases; baseline Shannon entropy was not associated with metastases. Whether the expanded TCR clones were tumor-specific was not determined.

This TCR was sampled from a donor of 50 years or more with non-small cell lung cancer. The V gene is TRBV20-1 and the J gene is TRBJ2-7, with 8 central nucleotides matching TRBD1. The sequencing here drew on PBMCs, taken before or after stereotactic body radiation therapy (not recorded which). In nucleotide form, the sequence is TGCAGTGCAAATAAGGGACAGGCATCCTACGAGCAGTACTTC. The translation is CSANKGQASYEQYF.